This is a list of T cell receptor beta chains from one sample in a study of regulatory T cells in long-lasting Graves disease. TCRdb processed the multiplex PCR reads anew with MiXCR; each CDR3 protein has one entry. The sample records 400,000 to 500,000 distinct CDR3 sequences, about 16% being singletons. These data are also associated with another study on T cells in Graves' hyperthyroidism and ophthalmopathy.

Sequenced material: peripheral blood mononuclear cells (PBMCs), taken at new diagnosis, from a patient treated with antithyroid drugs. The receptors come from a woman between 18 and 29 years old with Graves disease. Each CDR3 is given with its conserved first and last residue. The D gene is left open where the match is weak. Expanded clones are given a class, and other clones once, few, many or no size at all.

clone_size,d_call,j_call,v_call,cdr3_nt,cdr3_aa
many,-,TRBJ2-2,TRBV3-1,TGTGCCAGCAGCCAAGACGCCGACAGCGGGGAGCTGTTTTTT,CASSQDADSGELFF
many,-,TRBJ2-7,TRBV11-3,TGTGCCAGCAGCTTAGGGACAGGGATAAGCGGCGGGGGGAGCTACGAGCAGTACTTC,CASSLGTGISGGGSYEQYF
few,-,TRBJ2-2,TRBV7-6,TGTGCCAGCAGCTTGGATCAAGATCGCACCGGGGAGCTGTTTTTT,CASSLDQDRTGELFF
few,-,TRBJ1-6,TRBV27,TGTGCCAGCAGCACAGCGACCGCTCCCAATTCACCCCTCCACTTT,CASSTATAPNSPLHF
few,TRBD2,TRBJ2-7,TRBV5-1,TGCGCCAGCAGCTTGAGGCTAGCGGGAGGGGATACCTACGAGCAGTACTTC,CASSLRLAGGDTYEQYF
few,-,TRBJ2-7,TRBV27,TGTGCCACTTCGAGAGAAGGGTCCTACGAGCAGTACTTC,CATSREGSYEQYF
-,-,TRBJ1-2,TRBV12-3/TRBV12-4,TGTGCCAGCAGTCGACAAGATAACTATGGCTACACCTTC,CASSRQDNYGYTF
-,-,TRBJ1-2,TRBV15,TGTGCCACCAGCAGTGTCGATGGCTACACCTTC,CATSSVDGYTF
-,-,TRBJ1-4,TRBV28,TGTGCCAGCATTTTCCCCCGGGCCCTTAATGAAAAACTGTTTTTT,CASIFPRALNEKLFF
-,-,TRBJ2-1,TRBV10-2,TGCGCCAGCAGACAACATCTCTTAGGGGAGCAGTTCTTC,CASRQHLLGEQFF
few,TRBD1,TRBJ1-4,TRBV13,TGCGCCAGCAGCTTAACAGGGGGTGCTAATGAAAAACTGTTTTTT,CASSLTGGANEKLFF
-,-,TRBJ2-7,TRBV9,TGTGCCAGCAGCGTAGGTGGGATAAGTGGTTCCTACGAGCAGTACTTC,CASSVGGISGSYEQYF
many,TRBD2,TRBJ2-5,TRBV20-1,TGCAGTGCGCCGCTAGCGGGACGGCAAGAGACCCAGTACTTC,CSAPLAGRQETQYF
many,TRBD2,TRBJ2-1,TRBV6-7,TGTGCCAGCAGTTACTCGAATTCCGGGAGGCCGGGTTACAATGAGCAGTTCTTC,CASSYSNSGRPGYNEQFF
many,TRBD2,TRBJ2-1,TRBV24-1,TGTGCCAGCCAAGAGGGGACTAGCGGGAACAATGAGCAGTTCTTC,CASQEGTSGNNEQFF
-,TRBD2,TRBJ2-7,TRBV9,TGTGCCAGCAGCGTGGGACTAGCGGAATCTTACGAGCAGTACTTC,CASSVGLAESYEQYF
-,-,TRBJ1-6,TRBV10-3,TGTGCCACGGCAGAGAATTCACCCCTCCACTTT,CATAENSPLHF
many,-,TRBJ2-3,TRBV2,TGTGCCTATCCCAACCAGCGAGAGGGGACAGATACGCAGTATTTT,CAYPNQREGTDTQYF
few,TRBD2,TRBJ2-5,TRBV29-1,TGCAGCGTTGGAGCGGGACCAGAGACCCAGTACTTC,CSVGAGPETQYF
few,-,TRBJ2-1,TRBV6-1,TGTGCCAGCAGTGGCGTCATAGGGGCCAATGAGCAGTTCTTC,CASSGVIGANEQFF
many,TRBD1,TRBJ2-1,TRBV27,TGTGCCAGCAGGCCGATGGGACAGGGATTTTTGGATGAGCAGTTCTTC,CASRPMGQGFLDEQFF
-,-,TRBJ2-5,TRBV7-9,TGTGCCAGCAGCTTAGTGCACGGTACCCAAGAGACCCAGTACTTC,CASSLVHGTQETQYF
few,-,TRBJ2-4,TRBV13,TGTGCCAGCAGCTTAGGCCTTGGTGGCGGATCATTAGACATTCAGTACTTC,CASSLGLGGGSLDIQYF
many,-,TRBJ2-1,TRBV4-1,TGCGCCAGCAGCCGGGTTCGAACTAATGAGCAGTTCTTC,CASSRVRTNEQFF
-,TRBD1,TRBJ2-1,TRBV6-2/TRBV6-3,TGTGCCAGCAGTTACGCGACAGGGATCCACAATGAGCAGTTCTTC,CASSYATGIHNEQFF
many,-,TRBJ2-5,TRBV2,TGTGCCAGCAGCTGGGACATCCAAGAGACCCAGTACTTC,CASSWDIQETQYF
-,-,TRBJ1-1,TRBV11-2,TGTGCCAGCAGCCTAACCGGGACCTCCATTTGGGCTTTCTTT,CASSLTGTSIWAFF